This T cell receptor beta chain was identified in a study of tumour-infiltrating T cells in Burkitt lymphoma. Across the whole study: Survival, overall and progression-free, tracked with productive clonality.

TCRdb's copy holds only in-frame clones and misses some; the assay was immunoSEQ multiplex PCR. The table shows some 14,000 clones, with roughly 80% occurring only once. Looked up from germline, CDR1 is GTSNPN and CDR2 is SVGIG (reference sequence). The CDR3 totals 13 residues. V lost 7 bases to trimming and J lost 1 base, with 11 bases between them. Sequencing input: tumor tissue. The TCR sequence derives from a human donor with diffuse large B-cell lymphoma. V and J are TRBV30 and TRBJ1-3; D might be TRBD1 (6 bases). The CDR3 DNA reads TGTGCCTCGACACAGGGTTCTGGAAACACCATATATTTT. Translation: CASTQGSGNTIYF.